These T cell receptor beta chains were read from a single sample in a study of CD8 T cells in ankylosing spondylitis. TCRdb reanalysed the 5' RACE reads using MiXCR and keeps one entry per CDR3 protein. The top ten clones hold almost 7% of a sample with about 540,000 distinct CDR3 sequences, about 13% of them seen once. The sequencing sample was made of blood, either unsorted or a sorted T cell fraction (not recorded which). These receptors were obtained from a male donor with ankylosing spondylitis. The CDR3 runs from the conserved cysteine through the conserved F or W. Fields, in order: D gene, V gene, J gene, clone size, CDR3 DNA, CDR3 protein. The D gene is left open where the match is weak. Clone size appears in some rows only: once, few, many, or a class for an expanded clone.

NA	TRBV30	TRBJ2-1	NA	TGTGCCTGGAGTGGGGACAATGAGCAGTTCTTC	CAWSGDNEQFF
NA	TRBV10-1	TRBJ1-2	NA	TGCGCCAGCAGCCCAGGGGAGGGCTACACCTTC	CASSPGEGYTF
NA	TRBV18	TRBJ1-5	NA	TGTGCCAGCTCACCTACGGCAGGACAGCAGCCCCAGCATTTT	CASSPTAGQQPQHF
TRBD1	TRBV20-1	TRBJ2-7	NA	TGCAGTGCGTCCGGGACAGGGGGCGTGTACGAGCAGTACTTC	CSASGTGGVYEQYF
NA	TRBV29-1	TRBJ2-2	few	TGCAGCGGGGGGGATACCGGGGAGCTGTTTTTT	CSGGDTGELFF
NA	TRBV24-1	TRBJ2-1	NA	TGTGCCACCAGTGATCCGCGGGACAATGAGCAGTTCTTC	CATSDPRDNEQFF
NA	TRBV5-1	TRBJ1-1	many	TGCGCCAGCAGCTTAGAACTCATGAACACTGAAGCTTTCTTT	CASSLELMNTEAFF
TRBD1	TRBV5-1	TRBJ2-1	many	TGCGCCAGCAGCTCATGGGGACAGGGGCTGTCAGATGAGCAGTTCTTC	CASSSWGQGLSDEQFF
NA	TRBV5-1	TRBJ2-3	once	TGCGCCAGCAGCTTGGGCAGGGGAATAGATACGCAGTATTTT	CASSLGRGIDTQYF
NA	TRBV12-3/TRBV12-4	TRBJ2-4	NA	TGTGCCAGCAGCTCTAAGAAAGGGCTAAAAGAAAACATTCAGTACTTC	CASSSKKGLKENIQYF
NA	TRBV10-3	TRBJ2-1	many	TGTGCCATCAAGAGCTCATCCCCCTACAATGAGCAGTTCTTC	CAIKSSSPYNEQFF
NA	TRBV10-1	TRBJ2-1	NA	TGCGCCAGCAGTGAGTCGGGTGGTAATGAGCAGTTCTTC	CASSESGGNEQFF
NA	TRBV7-2	TRBJ2-1	many	TGTGCCAGCAGCTCAGAGATCCACAATGAGCAGTTCTTC	CASSSEIHNEQFF
NA	TRBV28	TRBJ2-1	few	TGTGCCAGCATTCTTGACTCAAGCTCCTACAATGAGCAGTTCTTC	CASILDSSSYNEQFF
NA	TRBV2	TRBJ1-1	few	TGTGCCAGCAGTGAAAGGACAGCGAACACTGAAGCTTTCTTT	CASSERTANTEAFF
TRBD2	TRBV20-1	TRBJ2-3	few	TGCAGTGCTAGCCAGCGGGAGTGGAGCACAGATACGCAGTATTTT	CSASQREWSTDTQYF
TRBD1	TRBV27	TRBJ2-2	NA	TGTGCCGCCCGGACAGGCCGACGGGAGCTGTTTTTT	CAARTGRRELFF
NA	TRBV12-3/TRBV12-4	TRBJ2-4	NA	TGTGCCAGCAGTTTTACGAGGGGCATTCAGTACTTC	CASSFTRGIQYF
NA	TRBV29-1	TRBJ2-7	NA	TGCAGCGTTGGGCCGGGACCCTATTCCTACGAGCAGTACTTC	CSVGPGPYSYEQYF
NA	TRBV2	TRBJ1-1	NA	TGTGCCAGCAGCACCCCTCAGGGAAGGGTGAACACTGAAGCTTTCTTT	CASSTPQGRVNTEAFF
TRBD2	TRBV11-3	TRBJ2-1	few	TGTGCCAGCAGCGGAGCCTATCTAGCGGACAATGAGCAGTTCTTC	CASSGAYLADNEQFF
NA	TRBV5-1	TRBJ1-6	NA	TGCGCCAGCAGGTCGAGAGGGGGTAATTCACCCCTCCACTTT	CASRSRGGNSPLHF
NA	TRBV12-3/TRBV12-4	TRBJ1-6	many	TGTGCCAGCAGCATCCAAGGACCCCTCCACTTT	CASSIQGPLHF
TRBD2	TRBV4-1	TRBJ2-3	few	TGCGCCAGCAGCCAAGAACTAGCGGGAGTGGGGGATACGCAGTATTTT	CASSQELAGVGDTQYF
TRBD1	TRBV12-3/TRBV12-4	TRBJ1-2	few	TGTGCCAGCGGGCTGACTAAACAGGGGTACTATGGCTACACCTTC	CASGLTKQGYYGYTF
TRBD2	TRBV20-1	TRBJ2-3	NA	TGCAGTGCTATAGCGGGAATAAGCACAGATACGCAGTATTTT	CSAIAGISTDTQYF
NA	TRBV11-3	TRBJ2-3	NA	TGTGCCAGCAGCTTAGGGGGGGAGCCAGATACGCAGTATTTT	CASSLGGEPDTQYF
NA	TRBV12-3/TRBV12-4	TRBJ1-5	few	TGTGCCAGCAGTTCTGACGATCCTCTTCAGCCCCAGCATTTT	CASSSDDPLQPQHF
NA	TRBV2	TRBJ2-3	NA	TGTGCCAGCAGTGGCCCGGGATCCGACACAGATACGCAGTATTTT	CASSGPGSDTDTQYF
NA	TRBV11-1	TRBJ2-1	few	TGTGCCAGCAGCTTATCCCCCGGGCGTGGGGCGAGCTCCTACAATGAGCAGTTCTTC	CASSLSPGRGASSYNEQFF
TRBD2	TRBV5-4	TRBJ2-7	NA	TGTGCCAGCAGCTTGGTTCGGGAGGGCAACTACGAGCAGTACTTC	CASSLVREGNYEQYF
NA	TRBV5-1	TRBJ2-7	NA	TGCGCCAGCAGCCCCGCTGGACTCCCCTACGAGCAGTACTTC	CASSPAGLPYEQYF
NA	TRBV7-2	TRBJ1-5	few	TGTGCCAGCAGTAATGCGGGGGCGGGCCAGCCCCAGCATTTT	CASSNAGAGQPQHF
NA	TRBV5-5	TRBJ2-7	NA	TGTGCCAGCAGCCGAGGGGCGGTTGGAGACTACGAGCAGTACTTC	CASSRGAVGDYEQYF
TRBD1	TRBV20-1	TRBJ1-2	NA	TGCAGTGCCAGAGACAGGGCCTTATGGGGAAACTATGGCTACACCTTC	CSARDRALWGNYGYTF
NA	TRBV29-1	TRBJ2-3	many	TGCAGCGTTGAAGCGTCAGCTAGCACAGATACGCAGTATTTT	CSVEASASTDTQYF
NA	TRBV5-6	TRBJ2-2	NA	TGTGCCAGCAGCTTGGTCGGACTAATGTACACCGGGGAGCTGTTTTTT	CASSLVGLMYTGELFF
NA	TRBV20-1	TRBJ1-5	few	TGCAGTGCTAGAGTGGGTCCCGATCAGCCCCAGCATTTT	CSARVGPDQPQHF
NA	TRBV29-1	TRBJ1-1	NA	TGCAGCGGAGAGAACACTGAAGCTTTCTTT	CSGENTEAFF
TRBD2	TRBV9	TRBJ2-5	few	TGTGCCAGCAGCTCCGGACTAGCGGGAGTACTAGAGACCCAGTACTTC	CASSSGLAGVLETQYF